This T cell receptor (beta chain) was found in a study of blood T cells in healthy people across ages. Turning to this clonotype: The antigen is undetermined.

A second roughly 6 to 12 cycle PCR used barcoded and J-beta primers. All cDNA molecules were each tagged by a template-switch adaptor with 12 random nucleotides. TCRdb used MiXCR to reprocess the 5' RACE reads, holding one entry per CDR3 protein. The sample carries about 2 million distinct CDR3 sequences, roughly 52% recorded once. Per germline, CDR1 SGHAT and CDR2 FQNNGV. The CDR3 spans 15 residues. Notes on the study in general: Among T cells, TCR beta diversity per million cells dropped roughly linearly as age rose.

Sequencing used blood. This sequence was found in a woman aged 40 to 50 in good health. The gene calls are TRBV11-2 and TRBJ2-5; 10 nucleotides line up with TRBD1. The last part of the DNA fits TRBJ2-7 better; the J call may be wrong. The CDR3 DNA follows: TGTGCCAGCAGCCCCCTCGGGACAGGGGCCTACGAGCAGTACTTC. Translating it yields CASSPLGTGAYEQYF.